The 30 T cell receptor beta chains reported below all come from one sample, sequenced in a study of cytomegalovirus exposure and HLA in healthy donors. PCR involved 60 Vbeta and 13 Jbeta primers. This table comes from immunoSEQ multiplex PCR, and its TCRdb copy is limited to in-frame clones, with some not included. The data show 120,000 or so clones, 83% seen once. What was sequenced was PBMCs. The receptors come from a woman aged 40 to 49 in good health and CMV-seropositive.

The genes are TRBV5-1 and TRBJ2-3, with TRBD1 matching over 7 bases. This CDR3 has 18 amino acids. Germline CDR1 is SGHRS and CDR2 is YFSETQ. V lost 0 bases to trimming and J lost 4 bases; unmatched junction nucleotides: 14. The CDR3 reads CASSLEGDRPLGADTQYF. As DNA, the CDR3 is TGCGCCAGCAGCTTGGAGGGGGACAGACCTCTTGGGGCAGATACGCAGTATTTT.

The sample holds one count of this clone. V usage is TRBV10-2 and J usage is TRBJ2-7; perhaps TRBD2 as D (5 bases). This CDR3 region has 14 residues. The germline V and J ends were trimmed by 3 bases and 5 bases, with 14 bases remaining between them. Germline V gene sequence: CDR1 WSHSY, CDR2 SAAADI. The chain's CDR3 is CASSEPARRDEQYF. CDR3 sequence (DNA): TGCGCCAGCAGTGAACCGGCCCGGCGGGACGAGCAGTACTTC.

The genes are TRBV6-4 and TRBJ2-1; the match to TRBD2 covers 8 bases. CDR1 and CDR2 (germline): MRHNA, SNTAGT. The V segment lost 3 bases and the J segment 5 bases; nucleotides outside the gene matches: 6. This CDR3 has 15 amino acids. CDR3 region: CASSEGREGNNEQFF. The CDR3 bases are TGTGCCAGCAGTGAAGGTCGGGAGGGCAACAATGAGCAGTTCTTC.

The J gene is TRBJ2-1, the V gene TRBV27; TRBD2 agrees at 7 bases. The germline gives CDR1 MNHEY, CDR2 SMNVEV (reference sequence). CDR3 size: 17 residues. V was pared by 5 bases and J by 3 bases, with 13 bases of the junction left unmatched. CDR3 nucleotides: TGTGCCAGCAGTAAATCCTCCGGGACTAAATACTACAATGAGCAGTTCTTC. Translated: CASSKSSGTKYYNEQFF.

This clone was seen only once. V usage is TRBV5-8 and J usage is TRBJ1-2; 9 bases line up with TRBD1. CDR1 is SGHTS and CDR2 is YDEGEE in the germline V gene. CDR3 length: 15 amino acids. Trimming at V came to 0 bases and at J to 7 bases, leaving 7 bases not matched to a gene. CDR3 nucleotides: TGTGCCAGCAGCTTGGATCGGACAGGGGTTAGTGGCTACACCTTC. It encodes CASSLDRTGVSGYTF.

This clone was seen a few times. The chain has TRBV23-1 and TRBJ2-2, with TRBD2 matching over 8 bases. TRBV23-1 is an ORF; its function is uncertain. This CDR3 comprises 17 residues. The V gene end was trimmed by 7 bases and the J gene end by 1 base; junction bases not matched to a gene: 11. The CDR3 is CASTTSGEAQNTGELFF. Written as DNA, the CDR3 is TGCGCCAGCACAACTAGCGGAGAAGCACAGAACACCGGGGAGCTGTTTTTT.

The chain employs TRBV7-9 and TRBJ2-3, with 14 nucleotides matching TRBD2. The V gene end was trimmed by 5 bases and the J gene end by 1 base; junction bases not matched to a gene: 8. The germline V gene encodes CDR1 SEHNR and CDR2 FQNEAQ (reference sequence). CDR3 length equals 18 residues. The CDR3 DNA reads TGTGCCAGCAGCAATCGACTAGCGGGAGGGCCGGGCACAGATACGCAGTATTTT. Amino acids: CASSNRLAGGPGTDTQYF.

The rearrangement links TRBV9 to TRBJ2-1, with 7 bases aligning to TRBD2. Germline V CDR1 and CDR2: SGDLS, YYNGEE. V shed 5 bases, J shed 4 bases, and the junction held 12 bases outside the gene matches. The CDR3 is 16 residues long. CDR3 nucleotides: TGTGCCAGCAGTGCAAAGCGGGAAAGTGAGTACAATGAGCAGTTCTTC. This translates into CASSAKRESEYNEQFF. The full variable domain, completed using reference TRBV9 and TRBJ2-1, is DSGVTQTPKHLITATGQRVTLRCSPRSGDLSVYWYQQSLDQGLQFLIQYYNGEERAKGNILERFSAQQFPDLHSELNLSSLELGDSALYFCASSAKRESEYNEQFFGPGTRLTVL.

The DNA for the CDR3 is TGCAGCGCTACGGACAGGGGGAATGGCTACACCTTC. This translates into CSATDRGNGYTF. This chain joins TRBV29-1 and TRBJ1-2, with TRBD1 identical over 10 bases. In germline, CDR1 is SQVTM, CDR2 ANQGSEA. The ends lost 7 bases at V and 6 bases at J; junction bases unmatched: 5. The CDR3 length is 12 residues.

This clone was detected only a few times. The chain has TRBV18 and TRBJ1-5; maybe TRBD1 (5 bases). Germline-derived CDR1 and CDR2 are KGHSH and LQKENI. The V gene lost 4 bases and the J gene lost 1 base, with 11 bases spanning the gap. This CDR3 has 15 amino acids. The chain's CDR3 is CASSRGVSSNQPQHF. CDR3 nucleotides: TGTGCCAGCTCACGGGGGGTCAGCAGCAATCAGCCCCAGCATTTT.

This clone was observed a single time. The chain couples TRBV29-1 to TRBJ1-6; weak D call: TRBD1 (6 bases). Germline CDR1 is SQVTM and CDR2 is ANQGSEA. This CDR3 comprises 14 residues. Trimming pared 7 bases from V and 6 bases from J, leaving 16 bases between. The CDR3 DNA is TGCAGCGCCTCACAGGGAGTTGGTAATTCACCCCTCCACTTT. It is translated as CSASQGVGNSPLHF.

This clone was seen once. The V gene is TRBV5-1, the J gene TRBJ1-1, with 7 nucleotides matching TRBD1. Germline trimming cut 4 bases from V and 4 bases from J; bases unmatched to any gene: 7. The germline CDR1 and CDR2 sequences are SGHRS and YFSETQ. The CDR3 runs 14 residues. The CDR3 region is CASSGGQPGTEAFF. CDR3 coding DNA: TGCGCCAGCAGCGGGGGACAGCCGGGCACTGAAGCTTTCTTT.

This chain links TRBV9 with TRBJ2-1; D unclear. The CDR3 has 16 residues. Germline V gene lookup returns CDR1 SGDLS and CDR2 YYNGEE. Trimming stripped 3 bases from V and 6 bases from J, with 19 bases between. This chain's CDR3 is CASSAIGFESRNEQFF. The CDR3 coding sequence is TGTGCCAGCAGCGCTATCGGGTTCGAAAGCCGCAATGAGCAGTTCTTC. Based on the CDR3 plus reference TRBV9 and TRBJ2-1, the full variable domain is DSGVTQTPKHLITATGQRVTLRCSPRSGDLSVYWYQQSLDQGLQFLIQYYNGEERAKGNILERFSAQQFPDLHSELNLSSLELGDSALYFCASSAIGFESRNEQFFGPGTRLTVL.

The chain has TRBV11-2 and TRBJ1-2, with 7 bases aligning to TRBD1. Germline CDR1 is SGHAT and CDR2 is FQNNGV. V shed 4 bases and J 7 bases; nucleotides not matched to a gene: 15. The CDR3 consists of 16 residues. CDR3 DNA sequence: TGTGCCAGCAGCTCCCTAAGGGGGCCAGGGAATACTGGCTACACCTTC. Residues: CASSSLRGPGNTGYTF.

This rearrangement joins TRBV15 to TRBJ1-2; D not resolved. Germline V CDR1 and CDR2: LNHNV, YYDKDF (reference sequence). The CDR3 spans 16 residues. The V gene lost 5 bases and the J gene lost 4 bases, with 20 bases spanning the gap. CDR3 loop: CATSPARVLLGYGYTF. The CDR3 bases are TGTGCCACCAGCCCCGCCCGGGTCCTACTGGGCTATGGCTACACCTTC.

This chain connects TRBV6-4 to TRBJ2-7; 8 positions match TRBD1. The ends lost 7 bases at V and 2 bases at J; junction bases unmatched: 13. Looked up from germline, CDR1 is MRHNA and CDR2 is SNTAGT. The CDR3 length is 16 residues. In DNA, the CDR3 is TGTGCCAGCATGAAGATTCGGGACAGGAACACCTACGAGCAGTACTTC. It encodes CASMKIRDRNTYEQYF.

J is TRBJ2-7 and V is TRBV5-1, with D maybe TRBD2 (6 bases). The V gene's germline CDR1 is SGHRS and CDR2 YFSETQ. Between the trimmed V and J ends, which lost 2 bases and 9 bases, there was a span of 12 bases. The CDR3 has 12 amino acids. In nucleotides, the CDR3 is TGCGCCAGCAGCTTTGATGGGGGAGGGCAGTACTTC. This translates into CASSFDGGGQYF.

This clone was seen more than once but under ten times. The chain couples TRBV6-5 to TRBJ2-7; D is unclear. The CDR3 consists of 14 residues. Trimming removed 2 bases from V and 0 bases from J, with 8 bases in between. CDR1 MNHEY and CDR2 SVGAGI come from the germline V gene. CDR3 in DNA: TGTGCCAGCAGTTACGGGCCAAGCTCCTACGAGCAGTACTTC. Residues: CASSYGPSSYEQYF.

The CDR3 DNA reads as TGTGCCAGCAGCTTGGGGGAGGGGAAAGCTTTCTTT. Translated: CASSLGEGKAFF. The chain carries TRBV5-6 and TRBJ1-1; maybe TRBD1 (5 bases). Deletions cut 0 bases from V and 9 bases from J, with 9 bases between. Germline V gene data show CDR1 as SGHDT and CDR2 as YYEEEE. The CDR3 covers 12 residues.

J is TRBJ2-7 and V is TRBV4-2; weak D call: TRBD2 (6 bases). This CDR3 comprises 19 residues. Per the germline V gene, CDR1 is LGHNA and CDR2 is YNFKEQ. Between the trimmed V and J ends, which lost 1 base and 4 bases, there was a span of 26 bases. CDR3 bases: TGTGCCAGCAGCCAAGCGGGTAGGGACTCCTACCCCTCGGAGTACGAGCAGTACTTC. Its protein product is CASSQAGRDSYPSEYEQYF.

The chain employs TRBV27 and TRBJ2-1; D unresolved. The CDR3 extends over 13 amino acids. V was clipped by 3 bases and J by 10 bases, with 13 bases between them. Germline V gene data show CDR1 as MNHEY and CDR2 as SMNVEV (reference sequence). The CDR3 region is CASSLRPGKEQFF. CDR3 nucleotides: TGTGCCAGCAGTTTGCGTCCGGGTAAGGAGCAGTTCTTC.

The V gene is TRBV19, the J gene TRBJ2-1, with 14 bases that match TRBD2. The V segment lost 5 bases and the J segment 6 bases; nucleotides outside the gene matches: 9. Germline CDR1 is LNHDA and CDR2 is SQIVND (reference sequence). The CDR3 length is 17 residues. CDR3 amino acids: CASSLPRLAGGINEQFF. CDR3 nucleotides: TGTGCCAGTAGTCTTCCCCGACTAGCGGGAGGGATCAATGAGCAGTTCTTC.

V usage is TRBV19 and J usage is TRBJ1-2, with D maybe TRBD1 (5 bases). CDR1 LNHDA and CDR2 SQIVND come from the germline V gene (reference sequence). This CDR3 is 18 amino acids long. The V end lost 3 bases, the J end lost 5 bases, and 25 bases lay between the germline ends. The CDR3 is CASSITGLRTSSPYGYTF. The CDR3 DNA sequence: TGTGCCAGTAGTATTACGGGTCTTCGGACATCCAGTCCTTATGGCTACACCTTC.

The CDR3 region is CASSPGLAGVGEQFF. DNA of the CDR3: TGCGCCAGCAGCCCGGGACTAGCGGGAGTCGGTGAGCAGTTCTTC. J is TRBJ2-1 and V is TRBV5-1, with 14 nucleotides matching TRBD2. The CDR3 totals 15 residues. CDR1 is SGHRS and CDR2 is YFSETQ in the germline V gene. The J segment lost 9 bases and the V segment lost 4 bases, leaving 6 bases of the junction unmatched.

This chain connects TRBV28 to TRBJ1-2, with no clear D. The CDR3 length is 12 residues. Per the germline V gene, CDR1 is MDHEN and CDR2 is SYDVKM. V gave up 5 bases and J gave up 10 bases, with 14 bases separating them. The CDR3 region has the DNA TGTGCCAGCAGTCGACGGGATCGGCCCTACACCTTC. It encodes CASSRRDRPYTF.

The rearrangement uses TRBV2 and TRBJ2-5; 11 bases match TRBD2. V was pared by 1 base and J by 7 bases, with 5 bases of the junction left unmatched. CDR1 is SNHLY and CDR2 is FYNNEI in the germline V gene. This CDR3 has 15 amino acids. Here the CDR3 DNA reads TGTGCCAGCAGTGAAGGTAGCGGGAGGGACGGGACCCAGTACTTC. It codes for CASSEGSGRDGTQYF.

The rearrangement links TRBV5-6 to TRBJ2-7, with D possibly being TRBD1 (7 bases). Germline CDR1 and CDR2: SGHDT and YYEEEE. The length of the CDR3 is 14 residues. V dropped 5 bases and J dropped 2 bases, with 14 bases sitting between them. CDR3 sequence: CASSRQGGTYEQYF. In DNA, the CDR3 is TGTGCCAGCAGTCGTCAGGGGGGAACCTACGAGCAGTACTTC.

V usage is TRBV6-1 and J usage is TRBJ1-2, with 12 bases fitting TRBD1. The V segment lost 4 bases and the J segment 6 bases; nucleotides outside the gene matches: 3. CDR1 MNHNS and CDR2 SASEGT come from the germline V gene. There are 14 residues in the CDR3. The CDR3 sequence is CASSGGQGANGYTF. The CDR3 DNA follows: TGTGCCAGCAGTGGGGGACAGGGGGCGAATGGCTACACCTTC.

The V and J genes are TRBV7-2 and TRBJ2-7, with 8 bases that match TRBD2. This CDR3 contains 17 residues. With V trimmed by 0 bases and J by 1 base, 8 bases remained unmatched. CDR1 is SGHTA, CDR2 FQGNSA, per germline. This CDR3 reads CASSLAFSASGSYEQYF. CDR3 coding DNA: TGTGCCAGCAGCTTAGCGTTTTCGGCTAGCGGGTCCTACGAGCAGTACTTC.

The chain has TRBV2 and TRBJ2-4, with D uncertain. The germline V gene has CDR1 SNHLY and CDR2 FYNNEI. Trimming cost V 6 bases and J 0 bases, with 6 bases left between them. The CDR3 runs to 13 residues. The CDR3 region has the DNA TGTGCCAGCAGCGACACAGCCAAAAACATTCAGTACTTC. Its translation: CASSDTAKNIQYF.